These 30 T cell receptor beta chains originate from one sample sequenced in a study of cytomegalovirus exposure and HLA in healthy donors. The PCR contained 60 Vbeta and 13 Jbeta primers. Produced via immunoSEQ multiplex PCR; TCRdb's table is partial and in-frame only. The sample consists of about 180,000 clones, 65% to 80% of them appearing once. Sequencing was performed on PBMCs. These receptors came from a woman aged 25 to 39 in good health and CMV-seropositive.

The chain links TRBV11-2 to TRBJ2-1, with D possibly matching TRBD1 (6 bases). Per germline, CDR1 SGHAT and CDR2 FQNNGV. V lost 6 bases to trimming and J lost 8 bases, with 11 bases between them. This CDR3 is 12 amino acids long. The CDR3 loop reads CASRQTGYEQFF. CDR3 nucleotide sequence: TGTGCCAGCAGACAAACAGGGTATGAGCAGTTCTTC.

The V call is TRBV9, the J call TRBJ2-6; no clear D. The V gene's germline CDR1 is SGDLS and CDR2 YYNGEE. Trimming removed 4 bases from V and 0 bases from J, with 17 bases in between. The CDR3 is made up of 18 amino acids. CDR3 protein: CASSPRSGAFSGANVLTF. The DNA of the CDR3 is TGTGCCAGCAGCCCCCGGTCGGGTGCATTCTCTGGGGCCAACGTCCTGACTTTC.

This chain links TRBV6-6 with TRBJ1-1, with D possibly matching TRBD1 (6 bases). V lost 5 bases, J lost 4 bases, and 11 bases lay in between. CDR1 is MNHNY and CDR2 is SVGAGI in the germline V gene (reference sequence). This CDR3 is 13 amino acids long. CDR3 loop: CASSTTGCTEAFF. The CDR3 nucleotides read TGTGCCAGCAGTACGACAGGATGCACTGAAGCTTTCTTT.

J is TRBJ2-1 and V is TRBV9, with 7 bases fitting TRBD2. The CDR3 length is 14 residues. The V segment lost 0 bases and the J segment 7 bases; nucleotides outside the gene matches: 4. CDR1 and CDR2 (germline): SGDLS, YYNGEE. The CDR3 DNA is TGTGCCAGCAGCGTAGATGCTAGCGGAAATGAGCAGTTCTTC. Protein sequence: CASSVDASGNEQFF.

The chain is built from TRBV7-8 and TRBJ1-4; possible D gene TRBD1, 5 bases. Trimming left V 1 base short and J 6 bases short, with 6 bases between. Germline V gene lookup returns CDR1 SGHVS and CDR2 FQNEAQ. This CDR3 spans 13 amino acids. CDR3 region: CASSLGTHEKLFF. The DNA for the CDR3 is TGTGCCAGCAGCTTAGGGACACATGAAAAACTGTTTTTT.

The DNA for the CDR3 is TGCAGCGTTGAAATGGACACTCCCTACGAGCAGTACTTC. It encodes CSVEMDTPYEQYF. The chain recombines TRBV29-1 with TRBJ2-7, with D possibly being TRBD1 (5 bases). The V end was cut by 2 bases, the J end by 2 bases, with 10 bases between. The CDR3 is 13 amino acids. Germline values: CDR1 SQVTM, CDR2 ANQGSEA.

The CDR3 region is CASSQGDRTSPLHF. The DNA for the CDR3 is TGCGCCAGCAGCCAAGGTGACAGGACTTCACCCCTCCACTTT. This chain uses TRBV4-3 with TRBJ1-6, with D perhaps TRBD1 (6 bases). Trimming cost V 1 base and J 9 bases, with 10 bases left between them. Germline values: CDR1 LGHNA, CDR2 YSLEER. The CDR3 has 14 residues.

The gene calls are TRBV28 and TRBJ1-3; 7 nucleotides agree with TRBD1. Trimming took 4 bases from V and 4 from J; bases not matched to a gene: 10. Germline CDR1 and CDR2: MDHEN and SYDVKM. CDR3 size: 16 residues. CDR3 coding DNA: TGTGCCAGCAGTTCACCCGACAGGGCAAGAGGAAACACCATATATTTT. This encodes CASSSPDRARGNTIYF.

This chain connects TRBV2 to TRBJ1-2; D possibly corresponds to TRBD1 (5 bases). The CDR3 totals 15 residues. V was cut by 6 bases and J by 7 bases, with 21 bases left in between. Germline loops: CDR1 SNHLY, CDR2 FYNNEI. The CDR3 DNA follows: TGTGCCAGCAGGGCCTGGGCAGGGATCGATCGTGGCTACACCTTC. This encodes CASRAWAGIDRGYTF.

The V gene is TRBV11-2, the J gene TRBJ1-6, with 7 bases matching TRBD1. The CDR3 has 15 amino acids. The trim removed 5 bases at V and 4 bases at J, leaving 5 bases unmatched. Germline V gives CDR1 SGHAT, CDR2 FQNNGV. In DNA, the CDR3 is TGTGCCAGCAGCCCCCGGGACAGTTATAATTCACCCCTCCACTTT. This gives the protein CASSPRDSYNSPLHF.

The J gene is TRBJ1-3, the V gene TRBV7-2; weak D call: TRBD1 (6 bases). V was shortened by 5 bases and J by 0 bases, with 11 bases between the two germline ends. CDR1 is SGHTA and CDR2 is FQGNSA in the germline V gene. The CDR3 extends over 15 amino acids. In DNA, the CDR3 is TGTGCCAGCAGCCAGACAGGCAACTCTGGAAACACCATATATTTT. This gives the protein CASSQTGNSGNTIYF.

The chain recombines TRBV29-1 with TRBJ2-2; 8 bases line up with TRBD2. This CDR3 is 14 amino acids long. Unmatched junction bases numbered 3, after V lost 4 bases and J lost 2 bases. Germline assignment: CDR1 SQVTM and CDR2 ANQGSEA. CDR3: CSVGGGRNTGELFF. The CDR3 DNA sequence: TGCAGCGTTGGCGGGGGGCGCAACACCGGGGAGCTGTTTTTT.

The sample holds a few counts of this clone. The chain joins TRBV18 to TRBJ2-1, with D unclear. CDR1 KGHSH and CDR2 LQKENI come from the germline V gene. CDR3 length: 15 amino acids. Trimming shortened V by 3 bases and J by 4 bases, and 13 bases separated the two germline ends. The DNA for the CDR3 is TGTGCCAGCTCACCGATAACGGGTGATTACAATGAGCAGTTCTTC. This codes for CASSPITGDYNEQFF.

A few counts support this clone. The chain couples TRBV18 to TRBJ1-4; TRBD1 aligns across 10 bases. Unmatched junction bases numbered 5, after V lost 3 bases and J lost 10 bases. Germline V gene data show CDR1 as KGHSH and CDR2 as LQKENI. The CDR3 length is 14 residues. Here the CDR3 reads CASSPGQGFGKLFF. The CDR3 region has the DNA TGTGCCAGCTCACCGGGACAGGGGTTCGGAAAACTGTTTTTT.

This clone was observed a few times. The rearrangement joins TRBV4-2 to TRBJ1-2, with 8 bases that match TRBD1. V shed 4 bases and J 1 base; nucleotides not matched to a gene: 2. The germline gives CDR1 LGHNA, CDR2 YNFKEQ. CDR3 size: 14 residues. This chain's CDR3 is CASSPDRDNYGYTF. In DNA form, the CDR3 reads TGTGCCAGCAGCCCGGACAGGGATAACTATGGCTACACCTTC.

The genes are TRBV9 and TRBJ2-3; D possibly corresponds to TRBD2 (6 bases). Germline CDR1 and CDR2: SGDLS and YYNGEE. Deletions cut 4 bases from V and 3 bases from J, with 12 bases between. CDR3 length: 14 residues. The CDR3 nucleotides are TGTGCCAGCAGCCCCGGAGGGGTTACAGATACGCAGTATTTT. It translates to CASSPGGVTDTQYF.

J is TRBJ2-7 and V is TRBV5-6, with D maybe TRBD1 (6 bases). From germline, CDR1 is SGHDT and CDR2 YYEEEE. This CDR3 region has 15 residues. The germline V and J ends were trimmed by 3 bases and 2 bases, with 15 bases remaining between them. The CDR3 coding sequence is TGTGCCAGCAGCTCACCGGGACAAGCAGCCTACGAGCAGTACTTC. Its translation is CASSSPGQAAYEQYF.

In DNA form, the CDR3 reads TGTGCCAGCAGCTGGGGGACAGTTGCCGAGCAGTACTTC. Residues: CASSWGTVAEQYF. The chain couples TRBV5-8 to TRBJ2-7, with 7 nucleotides matching TRBD1. The CDR3 is 13 residues long. V was clipped by 3 bases and J by 6 bases; unmatched bases: 6. Per germline, CDR1 SGHTS and CDR2 YDEGEE.

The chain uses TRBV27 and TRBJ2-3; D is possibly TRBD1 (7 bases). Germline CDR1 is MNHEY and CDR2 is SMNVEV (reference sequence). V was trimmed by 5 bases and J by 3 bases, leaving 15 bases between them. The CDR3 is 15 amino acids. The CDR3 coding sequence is TGTGCCAGCAGTGACCAGGGGGGCCAAACAGATACGCAGTATTTT. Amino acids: CASSDQGGQTDTQYF.

The CDR3 nucleotides read TGTGCCAGCGACTCCCTAGGAATTCTTTTAAAAGAGACCCAGTACTTC. Its protein is CASDSLGILLKETQYF. This chain uses TRBV7-9 with TRBJ2-5, with unresolved D. This CDR3 spans 16 amino acids. Deletions cut 8 bases from V and 3 bases from J, with 22 bases between. Germline CDR1 is SEHNR and CDR2 is FQNEAQ (reference sequence).

The CDR3 region is CASSSFSGANVLTF. The DNA for the CDR3 is TGTGCCAGCAGTTCCTTTTCTGGGGCCAACGTCCTGACTTTC. This chain joins TRBV6-5 and TRBJ2-6, with D unclear. V shed 4 bases and J shed 1 base, with 5 bases lying between them. The germline gives CDR1 MNHEY, CDR2 SVGAGI. The CDR3 spans 14 residues.

CDR3 nucleotides: TGTGCCAGCAGCTTGGCCGCGACTAGCGGCAATGAGCAGTTCTTC. This sequence encodes CASSLAATSGNEQFF. V gene TRBV5-4 combines with J gene TRBJ2-1, with TRBD2 identical over 9 bases. Germline CDR1 is SGHNT and CDR2 is YYREEE (reference sequence). V gave up 0 bases and J gave up 6 bases; unmatched junction bases: 4. The CDR3 sequence is 15 residues long.

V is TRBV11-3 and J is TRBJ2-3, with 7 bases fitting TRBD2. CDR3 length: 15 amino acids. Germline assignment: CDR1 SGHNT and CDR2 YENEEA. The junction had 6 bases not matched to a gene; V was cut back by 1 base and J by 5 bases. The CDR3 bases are TGTGCCAGCAGCTTAGGGGAGGGGCGGGTAGATACGCAGTATTTT. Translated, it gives CASSLGEGRVDTQYF. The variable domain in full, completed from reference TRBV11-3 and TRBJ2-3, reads EAGVVQSPRYKIIEKKQPVAFWCNPISGHNTLYWYLQNLGQGPELLIRYENEEAVDDSQLPKDRFSAERLKGVDSTLKIQPAELGDSAVYLCASSLGEGRVDTQYFGPGTRLTVL.

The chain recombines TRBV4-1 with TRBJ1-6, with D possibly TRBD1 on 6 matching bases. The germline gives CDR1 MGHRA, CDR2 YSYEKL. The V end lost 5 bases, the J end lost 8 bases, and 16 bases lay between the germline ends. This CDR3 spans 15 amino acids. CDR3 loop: CASSAMTGLDSPLHF. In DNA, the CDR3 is TGCGCCAGCAGCGCTATGACAGGTCTCGATTCACCCCTCCACTTT.

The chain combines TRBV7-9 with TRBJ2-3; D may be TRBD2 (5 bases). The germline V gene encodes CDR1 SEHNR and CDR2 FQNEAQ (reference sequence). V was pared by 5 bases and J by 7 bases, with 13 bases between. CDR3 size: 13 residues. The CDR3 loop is CASSPPSGNTQYF. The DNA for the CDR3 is TGTGCCAGCAGCCCTCCGTCGGGAAATACGCAGTATTTT.

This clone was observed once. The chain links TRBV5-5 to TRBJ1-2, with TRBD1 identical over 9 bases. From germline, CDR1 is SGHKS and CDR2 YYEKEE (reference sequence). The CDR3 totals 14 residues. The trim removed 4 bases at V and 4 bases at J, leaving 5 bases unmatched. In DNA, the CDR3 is TGTGCCAGCAGCCGCGGGACAGGGCTCTATGGCTACACCTTC. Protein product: CASSRGTGLYGYTF.

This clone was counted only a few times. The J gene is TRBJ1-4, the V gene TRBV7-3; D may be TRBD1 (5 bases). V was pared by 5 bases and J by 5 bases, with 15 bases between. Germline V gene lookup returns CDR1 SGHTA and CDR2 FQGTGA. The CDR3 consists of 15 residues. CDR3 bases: TGTGCCAGCAGCCTCTTAACAGGAATCAATGAAAAACTGTTTTTT. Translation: CASSLLTGINEKLFF.

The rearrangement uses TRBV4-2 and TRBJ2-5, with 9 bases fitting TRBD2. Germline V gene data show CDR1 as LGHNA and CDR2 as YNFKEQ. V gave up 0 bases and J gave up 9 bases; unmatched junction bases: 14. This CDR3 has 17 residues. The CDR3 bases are TGTGCCAGCAGCCAAGAGGGGGGTAGCGGGGGTTCCGGTGCCCAGTACTTC. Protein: CASSQEGGSGGSGAQYF.

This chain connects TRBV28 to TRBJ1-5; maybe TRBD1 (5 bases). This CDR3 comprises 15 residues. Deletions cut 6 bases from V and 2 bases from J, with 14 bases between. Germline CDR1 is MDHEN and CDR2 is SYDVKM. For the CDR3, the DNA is TGTGCCAGCAGCCGATCCGGGGGGGGCAATCAGCCCCAGCATTTT. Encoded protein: CASSRSGGGNQPQHF.

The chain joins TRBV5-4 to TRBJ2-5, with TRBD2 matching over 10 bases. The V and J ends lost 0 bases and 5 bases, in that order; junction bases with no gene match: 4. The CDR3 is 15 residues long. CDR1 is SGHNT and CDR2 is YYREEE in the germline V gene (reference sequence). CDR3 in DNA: TGTGCCAGCAGCTTGGGGACTAGCGGTCCGGAGACCCAGTACTTC. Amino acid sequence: CASSLGTSGPETQYF. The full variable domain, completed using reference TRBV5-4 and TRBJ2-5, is ETGVTQSPTHLIKTRGQQVTLRCSSQSGHNTVSWYQQALGQGPQFIFQYYREEENGRGNFPPRFSGLQFPNYSSELNVNALELDDSALYLCASSLGTSGPETQYFGPGTRLLVL.